The clone carrying this TCR beta chain was detected many times. These data originate in a study of patients with pleural tuberculosis. TCRdb analysed the reads with MiXCR anew, one entry per CDR3 protein. The data contain nearly 30,000 distinct CDR3 sequences, 18% of them singletons. This CDR3 has 14 amino acids. Trimming left V 8 bases short and J 6 bases short, with 16 bases between. CDR1 and CDR2 (germline): MNHEY, SMNVEV (reference sequence). The V and J genes are TRBV27 and TRBJ2-2; possible D gene TRBD2, 5 bases. The TCR comes from a human donor with pleural tuberculosis. Sequencing was done on a sample of peripheral blood. CDR3 sequence: CASRRGDRPGELFF. The CDR3 DNA is TGTGCCAGCCGACGGGGAGATAGACCCGGGGAGCTGTTTTTT.